This T cell receptor beta chain was sequenced for a study of T cells after yellow fever vaccination. Per the germline V gene, CDR1 is SGHTA and CDR2 is FQGTGA. The CDR3 runs to 15 residues. Findings and caveats of the study: Booster sampling recovered most clones from primary vaccination (96% CD4, roughly 88% CD8). The presence of abundant clonotypes contaminating from the bulk population was possible in FACS-sorted repertoires.

A word on this clonotype: Its antigen is still unknown. The junction and the germline gene differ at one end; a read error may be behind it.

TCRdb fed the 5' RACE reads into MiXCR, producing one record per CDR3 protein. The repertoire holds about 320,000 distinct CDR3 sequences, over 3.5% seen once, with approximately 19% in the top ten. The input for sequencing was PBMCs, taken 15 days after the yellow fever booster vaccination. This clonotype was sampled from a man between 18 and 35 years old who received the YFV17D yellow fever vaccine. The chain has TRBV7-3 and TRBJ2-7; D uncertain. The CDR3 here is CSSSLMSGEGFEQYF. CDR3 bases: TGTTCCAGCAGCTTAATGTCAGGTGAAGGTTTCGAGCAGTACTTC.